This T cell receptor beta chain came from a study of identical twins. This clonotype was found a few times. Its antigen is still unknown. TCRdb independently ran MiXCR on the 5' RACE reads; one entry per CDR3 protein. This sample yields 690,000 or so distinct CDR3 sequences, of which 8% to 9% are seen a single time; 0.75% to 1% belongs to the top ten. Findings of the study overall: High-abundance cord blood beta clonotypes had fewer insertions; memory repertoires showed none.

The CDR3 runs to 16 residues. With 5 bases removed from V and 5 bases from J, the gap between germline ends came to 21 bases. Germline values: CDR1 SGHTA, CDR2 FQGNSA. These data also formed part of another study, on yellow fever vaccine responses in identical twins.

The chain links TRBV7-2 to TRBJ2-5; D is ambiguous. The sequenced sample was PBMCs. The receptor's source is a young woman in good health. DNA of the CDR3: TGTGCCAGCAGCGCCGCCCCCGTGTCTCGCTACGAGACCCAGTACTTC. It yields the protein CASSAAPVSRYETQYF. The complete variable domain, with remaining parts taken from reference TRBV7-2 and TRBJ2-5, reads GAGVSQSPSNKVTEKGKDVELRCDPISGHTALYWYRQSLGQGLEFLIYFQGNSAPDKSGLPSDRFSAERTGGSVSTLTIQRTQQEDSAVYLCASSAAPVSRYETQYFGPGTRLLVL.